Described below is a single TCR beta chain sequence and its context. These data belong to a study of blood T cell repertoires in COVID-19. V trimming: 3 bases; J trimming: 8 bases; junction bases outside the gene matches: 8. The CDR3 is 15 amino acids. Germline CDR1 reads SGHDT; CDR2 reads YYEEEE. The protocol was immunoSEQ multiplex PCR, while the TCRdb copy is restricted to in-frame clones and leaves out a portion. The profile shows about 350,000 clones, approximately 90% of them singletons. The V call is TRBV5-6, the J call TRBJ1-4; 9 bases agree with TRBD1. The sequencing input was peripheral blood. The receptor comes from a woman younger than 30 who had recovered from COVID-19. The CDR3, as DNA: TGTGCCAGCAGCTCCCGGACAGGGGTTTACGAAAAACTGTTTTTT. Translating gives CASSSRTGVYEKLFF. Based on the CDR3 plus reference TRBV5-6 and TRBJ1-4, the full variable domain is DAGVTQSPTHLIKTRGQQVTLRCSPKSGHDTVSWYQQALGQGPQFIFQYYEEEERQRGNFPDRFSGHQFPNYSSELNVNALLLGDSALYLCASSSRTGVYEKLFFGSGTQLSVL.